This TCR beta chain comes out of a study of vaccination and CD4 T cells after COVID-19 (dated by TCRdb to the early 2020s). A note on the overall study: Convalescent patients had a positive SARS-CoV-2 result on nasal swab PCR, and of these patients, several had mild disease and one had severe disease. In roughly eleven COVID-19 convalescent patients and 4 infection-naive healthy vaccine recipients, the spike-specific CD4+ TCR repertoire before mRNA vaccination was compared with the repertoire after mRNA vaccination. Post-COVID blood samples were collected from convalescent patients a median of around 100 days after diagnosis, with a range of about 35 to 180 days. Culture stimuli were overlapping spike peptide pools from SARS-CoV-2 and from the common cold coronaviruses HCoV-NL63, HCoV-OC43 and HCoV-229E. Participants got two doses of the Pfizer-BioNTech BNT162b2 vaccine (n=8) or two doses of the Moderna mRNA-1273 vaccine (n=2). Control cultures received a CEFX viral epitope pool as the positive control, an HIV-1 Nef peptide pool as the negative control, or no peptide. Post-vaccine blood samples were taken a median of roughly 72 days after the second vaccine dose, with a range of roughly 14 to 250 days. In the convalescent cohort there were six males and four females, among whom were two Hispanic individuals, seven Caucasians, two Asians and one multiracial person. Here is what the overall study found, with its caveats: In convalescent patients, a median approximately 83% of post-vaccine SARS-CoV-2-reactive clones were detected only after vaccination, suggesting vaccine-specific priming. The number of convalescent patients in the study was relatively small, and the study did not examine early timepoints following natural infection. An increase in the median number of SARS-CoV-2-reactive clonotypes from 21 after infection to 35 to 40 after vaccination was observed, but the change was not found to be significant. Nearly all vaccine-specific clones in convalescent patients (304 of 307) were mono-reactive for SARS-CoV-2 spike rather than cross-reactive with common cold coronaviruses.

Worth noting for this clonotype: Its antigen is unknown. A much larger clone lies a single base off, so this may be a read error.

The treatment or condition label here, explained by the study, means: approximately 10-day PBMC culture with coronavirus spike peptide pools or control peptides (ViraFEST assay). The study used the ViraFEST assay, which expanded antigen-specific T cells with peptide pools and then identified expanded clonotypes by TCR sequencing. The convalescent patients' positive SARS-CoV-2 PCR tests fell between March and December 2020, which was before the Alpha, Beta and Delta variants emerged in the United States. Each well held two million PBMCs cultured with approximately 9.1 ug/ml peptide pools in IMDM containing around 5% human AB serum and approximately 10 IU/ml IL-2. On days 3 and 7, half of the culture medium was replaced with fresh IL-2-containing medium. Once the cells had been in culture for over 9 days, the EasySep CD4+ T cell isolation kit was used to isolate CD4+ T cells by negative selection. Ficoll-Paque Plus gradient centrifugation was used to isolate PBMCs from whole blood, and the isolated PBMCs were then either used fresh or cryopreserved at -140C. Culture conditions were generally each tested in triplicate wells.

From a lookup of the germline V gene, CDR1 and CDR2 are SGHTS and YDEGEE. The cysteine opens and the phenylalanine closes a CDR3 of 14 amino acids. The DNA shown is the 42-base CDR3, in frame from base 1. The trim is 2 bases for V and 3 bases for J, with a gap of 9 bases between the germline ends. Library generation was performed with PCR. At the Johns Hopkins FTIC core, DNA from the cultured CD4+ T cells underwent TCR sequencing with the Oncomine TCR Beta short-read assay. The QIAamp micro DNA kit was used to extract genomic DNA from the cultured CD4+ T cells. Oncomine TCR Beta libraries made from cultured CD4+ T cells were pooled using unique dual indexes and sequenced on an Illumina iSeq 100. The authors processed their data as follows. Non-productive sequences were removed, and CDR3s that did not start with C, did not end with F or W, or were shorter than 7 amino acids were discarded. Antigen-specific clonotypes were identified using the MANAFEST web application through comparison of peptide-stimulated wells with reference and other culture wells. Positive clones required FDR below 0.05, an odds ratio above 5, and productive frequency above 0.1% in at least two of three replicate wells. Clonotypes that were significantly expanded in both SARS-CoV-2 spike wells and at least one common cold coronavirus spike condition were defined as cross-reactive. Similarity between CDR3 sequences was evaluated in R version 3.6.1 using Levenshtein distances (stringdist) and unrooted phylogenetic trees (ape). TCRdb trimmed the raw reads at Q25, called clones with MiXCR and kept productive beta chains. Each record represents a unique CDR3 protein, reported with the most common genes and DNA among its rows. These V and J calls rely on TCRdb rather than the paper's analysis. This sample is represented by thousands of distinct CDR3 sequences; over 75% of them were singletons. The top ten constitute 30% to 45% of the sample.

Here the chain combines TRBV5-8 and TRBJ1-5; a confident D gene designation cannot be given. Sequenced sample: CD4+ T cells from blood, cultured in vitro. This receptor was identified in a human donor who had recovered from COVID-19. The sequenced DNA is TGTGCCAGCAGCTTAGATTCCAACAATCAGCCCCAGCATTTT. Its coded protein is CASSLDSNNQPQHF.